The 4 T cell receptor beta chains below come from one sample, sequenced in a study of regulatory T cells in long-lasting Graves disease. iRepertoire HTBI primers and Arm-PCR of CDR3 regions built TCR beta libraries. TCRdb independently ran MiXCR on the multiplex PCR reads; one entry per CDR3 protein. The top ten clones hold less than 25% of a sample with roughly 220,000 distinct CDR3 sequences, approximately 20% of them seen once. Specified time point: newly diagnosed GD, antithyroid drugs for less than 3 months. Making the TCR library involved RNA that had been extracted from PBMCs. The specimen was peripheral blood mononuclear cells (PBMCs), collected at new diagnosis, from a patient treated with antithyroid drugs. These receptor sequences come from a female donor with Graves disease.

This clonotype was detected ten times or more. The chain employs TRBV5-1 and TRBJ1-3, with D possibly matching TRBD1 (5 bases). Germline V gene data show CDR1 as SGHRS and CDR2 as YFSETQ. There are 15 residues in the CDR3. Trimming removed 7 bases from V and 4 bases from J, with 18 bases in between. The DNA of the CDR3 is TGCGCCAGCTCCCCATCCGGGGCAGCGGGAAACACCATATATTTT. This gives the protein CASSPSGAAGNTIYF.

The V and J genes are TRBV12-3 or TRBV12-4 and TRBJ1-1, with 9 nucleotides matching TRBD1. Trimming removed 3 bases from V and 10 bases from J; junction bases left unmatched: 3. The length of the CDR3 is 12 residues. CDR3 protein: CASSFSTGGAFF. In nucleotides, the CDR3 is TGTGCCAGCAGTTTTTCGACAGGGGGAGCTTTCTTT.

This clonotype was seen ten or more times. The junction and the germline gene differ at one end; a read error may be behind it. V is TRBV28 and J is TRBJ2-1; tentative D call: TRBD2 (6 bases). The germline gives CDR1 MDHEN, CDR2 SYDVKM. This CDR3 has 14 residues. The DNA of the CDR3 is TGTGCCAGCAGCTTATCGGGACTTTACAATGAGCAGTTCTTC. It is translated as CASSLSGLYNEQFF. The full variable domain, with the rest looked up from reference TRBV28 and TRBJ2-1, is DVKVTQSSRYLVKRTGEKVFLECVQDMDHENMFWYRQDPGLGLRLIYFSYDVKMKEKGDIPEGYSVSREKKERFSLILESASTNQTSMYLCASSLSGLYNEQFFGPGTRLTVL.

This clonotype was found many times. The chain joins TRBV7-3 to TRBJ2-3; D gene ambiguous. Germline values: CDR1 SGHTA, CDR2 FQGTGA. This CDR3 has 15 amino acids. V lost 1 base, J lost 2 bases, and 10 bases lay in between. CDR3: CASSLIGPYTDTQYF. The CDR3 DNA follows: TGTGCCAGCAGCTTAATTGGACCATACACAGATACGCAGTATTTT.